This TCR beta chain was found in a study of OX40 agonist ivuxolimab in advanced cancers. Study at large: Dose-escalation patients' cancers were hepatocellular carcinoma, melanoma, renal cell or head and neck cancer. Study observations and caveats: The study observed clonal expansion of CD4+ and CD8+ blood T cells by week 6 at 0.1 to 3.0 mg/kg. Antigen specificity was not determined for the expanded peripheral T cells. CD4+ T cells averaged fewer expanded clones than CD8+ T cells.

For this clone: The antigen remains undetermined.

TCRdb's copy holds only in-frame clones and misses some; the assay was immunoSEQ multiplex PCR. The table has 100,000 to 150,000 clones, approximately 90% seen once. The CDR3 contains 15 residues. The V end lost 6 bases, the J end lost 0 bases, and 16 bases lay between the germline ends. From germline, CDR1 is SGHKS and CDR2 YYEKEE (reference sequence). The sequence was collected from an adult with an advanced solid tumor such as melanoma, head and neck, liver or kidney cancer. The chain employs TRBV5-5 and TRBJ2-7, with D perhaps TRBD1 or TRBD2 (5 bases each). Sequences were derived from CD4+ or CD8+ T cells sorted from blood, sampled in a trial of the OX40 agonist ivuxolimab. CDR3 coding DNA: TGTGCCAGCAAACGGCTCGGGGACGGCTCCTACGAGCAGTACTTC. It translates to CASKRLGDGSYEQYF.